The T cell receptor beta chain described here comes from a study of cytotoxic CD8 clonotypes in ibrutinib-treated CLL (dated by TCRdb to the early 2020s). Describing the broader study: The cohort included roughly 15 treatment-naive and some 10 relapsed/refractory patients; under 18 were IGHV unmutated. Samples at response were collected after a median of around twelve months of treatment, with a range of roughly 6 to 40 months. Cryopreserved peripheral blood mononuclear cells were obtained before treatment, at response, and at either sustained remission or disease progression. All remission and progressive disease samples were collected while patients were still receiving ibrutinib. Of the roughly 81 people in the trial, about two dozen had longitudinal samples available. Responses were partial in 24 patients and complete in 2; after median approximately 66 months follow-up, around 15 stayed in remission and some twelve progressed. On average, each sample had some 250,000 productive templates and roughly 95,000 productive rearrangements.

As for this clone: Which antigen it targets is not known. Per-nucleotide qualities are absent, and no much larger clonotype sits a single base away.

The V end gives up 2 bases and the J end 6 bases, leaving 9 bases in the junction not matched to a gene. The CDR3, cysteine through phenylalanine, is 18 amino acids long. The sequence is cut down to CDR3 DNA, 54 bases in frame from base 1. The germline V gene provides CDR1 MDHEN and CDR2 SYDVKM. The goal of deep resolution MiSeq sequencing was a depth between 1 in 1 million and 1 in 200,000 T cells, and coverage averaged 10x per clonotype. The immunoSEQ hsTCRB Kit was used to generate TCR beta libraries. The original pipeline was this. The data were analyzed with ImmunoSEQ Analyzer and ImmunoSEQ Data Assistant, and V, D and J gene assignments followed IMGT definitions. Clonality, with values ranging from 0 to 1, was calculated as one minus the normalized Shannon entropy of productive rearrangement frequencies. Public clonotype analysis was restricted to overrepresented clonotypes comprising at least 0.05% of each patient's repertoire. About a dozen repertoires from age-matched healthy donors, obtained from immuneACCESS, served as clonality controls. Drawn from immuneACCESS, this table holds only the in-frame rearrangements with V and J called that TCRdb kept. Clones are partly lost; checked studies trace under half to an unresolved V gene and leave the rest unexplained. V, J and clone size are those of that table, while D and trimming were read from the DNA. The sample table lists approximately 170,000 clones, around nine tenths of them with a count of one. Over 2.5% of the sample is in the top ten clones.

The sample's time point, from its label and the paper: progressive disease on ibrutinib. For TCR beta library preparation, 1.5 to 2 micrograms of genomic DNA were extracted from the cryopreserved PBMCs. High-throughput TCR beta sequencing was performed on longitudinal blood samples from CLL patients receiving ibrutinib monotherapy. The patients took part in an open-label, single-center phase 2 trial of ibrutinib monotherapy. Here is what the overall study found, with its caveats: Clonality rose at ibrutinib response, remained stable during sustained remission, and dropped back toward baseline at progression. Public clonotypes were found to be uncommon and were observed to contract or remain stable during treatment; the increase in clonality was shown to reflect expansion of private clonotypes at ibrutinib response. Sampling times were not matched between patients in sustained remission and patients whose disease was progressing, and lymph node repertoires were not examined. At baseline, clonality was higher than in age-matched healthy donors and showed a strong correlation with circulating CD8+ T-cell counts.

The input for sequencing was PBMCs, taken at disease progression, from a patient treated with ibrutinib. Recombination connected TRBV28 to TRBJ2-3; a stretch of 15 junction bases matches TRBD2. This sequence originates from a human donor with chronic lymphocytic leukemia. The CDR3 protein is CASSLPGTSGGPMDTQYF. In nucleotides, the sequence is TGTGCCAGCAGTTTACCAGGGACTAGCGGGGGGCCTATGGATACGCAGTATTTT.